What follows is one T cell receptor (beta chain) and its context. Naive CD8 cells comprised CD45RO-negative, CCR7-positively selected cells, excluding terminally differentiated effector memory CD45RA+ cells. The CDR3 sequence is 12 residues long. From germline, CDR1 is MGHRA and CDR2 YSYEKL. The V and J ends lost 8 bases and 5 bases respectively, with 12 bases between them. TCRdb keeps only in-frame clones here, not all; method: immunoSEQ multiplex PCR. The sample comprises around 2.1 million clones, roughly 91% of which are singletons, and over 1.5% rests with the top ten. The data are from a study of shared clonotypes between healthy human individuals. About the study: Aged between 18 and 49, the donors were two women and three men.

The J gene is TRBJ1-1, the V gene TRBV4-1; unclear D gene. This TCR was recovered from a young man in good health. Some clones in this sample may be carry-over from other donors' samples. The sequenced sample was naive CD8+ T cells from PBMCs. As DNA, the CDR3 is TGCGCCAGCGGGTCCGGGCGAACTGAAGCTTTCTTT. Amino acid sequence: CASGSGRTEAFF.